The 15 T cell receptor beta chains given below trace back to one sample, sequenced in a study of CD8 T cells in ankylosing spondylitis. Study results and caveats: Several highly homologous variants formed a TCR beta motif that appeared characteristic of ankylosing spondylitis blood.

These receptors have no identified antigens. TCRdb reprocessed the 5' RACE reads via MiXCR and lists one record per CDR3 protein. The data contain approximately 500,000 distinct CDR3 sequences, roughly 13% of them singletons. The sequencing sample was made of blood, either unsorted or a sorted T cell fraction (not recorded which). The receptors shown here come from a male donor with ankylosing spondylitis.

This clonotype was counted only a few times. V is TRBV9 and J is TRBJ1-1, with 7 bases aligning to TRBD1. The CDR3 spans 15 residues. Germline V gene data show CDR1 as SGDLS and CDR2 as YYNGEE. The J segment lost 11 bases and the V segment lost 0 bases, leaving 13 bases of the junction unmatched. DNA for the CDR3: TGTGCCAGCAGCGTAGCTACGTGGGCAGGGGGAGAGGCTTTCTTT. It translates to CASSVATWAGGEAFF.

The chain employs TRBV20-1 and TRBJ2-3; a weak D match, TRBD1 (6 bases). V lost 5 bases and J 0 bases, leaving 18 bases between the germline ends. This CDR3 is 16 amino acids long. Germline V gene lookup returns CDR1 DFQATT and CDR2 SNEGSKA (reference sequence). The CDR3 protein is CSAPPGTRVSTDTQYF. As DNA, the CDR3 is TGCAGTGCTCCCCCCGGGACAAGGGTTAGCACAGATACGCAGTATTTT.

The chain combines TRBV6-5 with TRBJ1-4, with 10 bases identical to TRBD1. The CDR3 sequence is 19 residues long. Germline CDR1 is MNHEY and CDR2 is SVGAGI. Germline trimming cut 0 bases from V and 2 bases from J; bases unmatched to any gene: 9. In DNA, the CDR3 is TGTGCCAGCAGTTACTCCGGAGACAGGGGGCTTGAGACTAATGAAAAACTGTTTTTT. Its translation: CASSYSGDRGLETNEKLFF.

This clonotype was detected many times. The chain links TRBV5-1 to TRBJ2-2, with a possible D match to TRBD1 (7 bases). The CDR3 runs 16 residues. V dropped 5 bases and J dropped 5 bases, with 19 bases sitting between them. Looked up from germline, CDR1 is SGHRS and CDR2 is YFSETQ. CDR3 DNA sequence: TGCGCCAGCAGGCGGGGACAGTCGCCTGCGACCGGGGAGCTGTTTTTT. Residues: CASRRGQSPATGELFF. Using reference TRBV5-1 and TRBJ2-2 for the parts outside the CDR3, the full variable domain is KAGVTQTPRYLIKTRGQQVTLSCSPISGHRSVSWYQQTPGQGLQFLFEYFSETQRNKGNFPGRFSGRQFSNSRSEMNVSTLELGDSALYLCASRRGQSPATGELFFGEGSRLTVL.

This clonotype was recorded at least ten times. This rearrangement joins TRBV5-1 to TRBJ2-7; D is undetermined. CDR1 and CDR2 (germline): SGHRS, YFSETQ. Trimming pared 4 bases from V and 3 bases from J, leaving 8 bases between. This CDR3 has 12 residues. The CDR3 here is CASSDLGYEQYF. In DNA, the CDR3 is TGCGCCAGCAGCGATTTGGGCTACGAGCAGTACTTC.

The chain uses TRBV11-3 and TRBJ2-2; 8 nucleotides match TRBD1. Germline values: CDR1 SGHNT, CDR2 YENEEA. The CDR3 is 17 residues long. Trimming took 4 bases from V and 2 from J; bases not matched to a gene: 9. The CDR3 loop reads CASSSGGQTPNTGELFF. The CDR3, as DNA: TGTGCCAGCAGCTCAGGGGGCCAGACACCTAACACCGGGGAGCTGTTTTTT.

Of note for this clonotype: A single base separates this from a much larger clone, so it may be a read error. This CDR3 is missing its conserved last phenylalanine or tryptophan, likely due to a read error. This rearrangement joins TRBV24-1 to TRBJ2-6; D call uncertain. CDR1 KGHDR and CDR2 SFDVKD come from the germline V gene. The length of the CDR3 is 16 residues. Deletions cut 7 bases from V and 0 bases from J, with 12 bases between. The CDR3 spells CATSDRRNSGANVLTY. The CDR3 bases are TGTGCCACCAGCGATAGAAGGAACTCTGGGGCCAACGTCCTGACTTAC.

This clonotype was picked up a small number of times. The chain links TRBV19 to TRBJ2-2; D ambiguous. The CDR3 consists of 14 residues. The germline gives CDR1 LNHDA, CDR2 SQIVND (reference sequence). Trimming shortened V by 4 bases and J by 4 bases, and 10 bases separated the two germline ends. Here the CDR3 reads CASSKRKATGELFF. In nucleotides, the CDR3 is TGTGCCAGTAGTAAACGCAAGGCCACCGGGGAGCTGTTTTTT.

The CDR3 is CASSLTAVYGYTF. CDR3 nucleotides: TGTGCCAGCAGCCTGACGGCGGTGTATGGCTACACCTTC. The chain carries TRBV3-1 and TRBJ1-2; D unclear. V was clipped by 4 bases and J by 5 bases, with 11 bases between them. The CDR3 extends over 13 amino acids. Germline values: CDR1 LGHDT, CDR2 YNNKEL (reference sequence).

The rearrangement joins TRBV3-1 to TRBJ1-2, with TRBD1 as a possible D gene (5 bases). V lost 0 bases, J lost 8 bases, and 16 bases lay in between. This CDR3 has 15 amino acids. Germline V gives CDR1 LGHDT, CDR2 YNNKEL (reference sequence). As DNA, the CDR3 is TGTGCCAGCAGCCAAGACCAGGCGGGGACTGAAGGCTACACCTTC. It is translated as CASSQDQAGTEGYTF.

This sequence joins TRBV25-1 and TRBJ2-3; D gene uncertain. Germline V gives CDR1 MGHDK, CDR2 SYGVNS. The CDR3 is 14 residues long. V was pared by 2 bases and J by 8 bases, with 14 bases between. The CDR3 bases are TGTGCCAGCAGTGAAGGAATGATAGTTGGTACGCAGTATTTT. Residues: CASSEGMIVGTQYF.

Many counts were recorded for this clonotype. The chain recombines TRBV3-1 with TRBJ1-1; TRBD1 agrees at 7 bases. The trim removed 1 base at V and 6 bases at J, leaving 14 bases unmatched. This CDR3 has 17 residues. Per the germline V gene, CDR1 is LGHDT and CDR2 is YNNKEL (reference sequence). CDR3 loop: CASSQGKDRLAGAEAFF. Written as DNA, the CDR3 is TGTGCCAGCAGCCAAGGAAAGGACAGGCTAGCAGGGGCTGAAGCTTTCTTT.

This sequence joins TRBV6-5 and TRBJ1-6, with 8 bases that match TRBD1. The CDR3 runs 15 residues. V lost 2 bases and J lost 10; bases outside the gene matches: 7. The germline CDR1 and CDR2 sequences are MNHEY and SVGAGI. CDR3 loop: CASSYNDRGASPLHF. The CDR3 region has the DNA TGTGCCAGCAGTTACAACGACAGGGGAGCCTCACCCCTCCACTTT.

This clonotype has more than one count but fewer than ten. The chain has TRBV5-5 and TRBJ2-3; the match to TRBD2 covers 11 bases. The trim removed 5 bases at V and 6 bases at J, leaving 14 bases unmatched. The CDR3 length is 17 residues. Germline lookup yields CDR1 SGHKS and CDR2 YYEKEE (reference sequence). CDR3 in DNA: TGTGCCAGCAGTCTAAGGGGTATAGCGGGAGGGGCGGATACGCAGTATTTT. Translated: CASSLRGIAGGADTQYF.

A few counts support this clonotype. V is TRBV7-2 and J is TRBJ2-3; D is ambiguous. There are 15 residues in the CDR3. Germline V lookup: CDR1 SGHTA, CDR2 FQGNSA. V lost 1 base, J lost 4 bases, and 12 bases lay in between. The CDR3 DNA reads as TGTGCCAGCAGCTTAGAACCACCTCCCGCAGATACGCAGTATTTT. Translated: CASSLEPPPADTQYF.